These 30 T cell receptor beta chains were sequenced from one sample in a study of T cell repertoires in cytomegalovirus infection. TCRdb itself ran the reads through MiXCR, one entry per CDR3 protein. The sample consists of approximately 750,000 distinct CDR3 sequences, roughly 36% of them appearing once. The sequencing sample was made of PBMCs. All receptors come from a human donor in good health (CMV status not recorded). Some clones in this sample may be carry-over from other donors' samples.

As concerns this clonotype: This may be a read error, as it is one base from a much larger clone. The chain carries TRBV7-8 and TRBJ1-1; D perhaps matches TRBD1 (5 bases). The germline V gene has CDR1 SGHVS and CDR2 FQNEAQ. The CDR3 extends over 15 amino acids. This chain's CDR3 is CASSSQTVMNTKAFF. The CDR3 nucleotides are TGTGCCAGCAGCTCGCAGACAGTCATGAACACTAAAGCTTTCTTT.

The CDR3 spells CASSNPGPNQPQHF. The CDR3 DNA reads TGTGCCAGCTCCAACCCAGGCCCCAATCAGCCCCAGCATTTT. The V call is TRBV28, the J call TRBJ1-5, with D unresolved. Germline CDR1 reads MDHEN; CDR2 reads SYDVKM. The V end lost 8 bases, the J end lost 3 bases, and 14 bases lay between the germline ends. This CDR3 comprises 14 residues.

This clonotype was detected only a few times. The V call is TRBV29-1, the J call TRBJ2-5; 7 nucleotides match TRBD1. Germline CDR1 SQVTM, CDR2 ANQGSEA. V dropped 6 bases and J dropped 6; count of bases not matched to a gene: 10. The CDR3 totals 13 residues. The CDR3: CSVDLGGSKTQYF. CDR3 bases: TGCAGCGTCGACTTAGGGGGCAGCAAGACCCAGTACTTC. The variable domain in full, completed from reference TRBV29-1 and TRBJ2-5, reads SAVISQKPSRDICQRGTSLTIQCQVDSQVTMMFWYRQQPGQSLTLIATANQGSEATYESGFVIDKFPISRPNLTFSTLTVSNMSPEDSSIYLCSVDLGGSKTQYFGPGTRLLVL.

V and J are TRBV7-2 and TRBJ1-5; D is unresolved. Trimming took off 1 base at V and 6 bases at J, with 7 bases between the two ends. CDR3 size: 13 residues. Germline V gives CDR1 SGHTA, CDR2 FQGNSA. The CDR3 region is CASSLVELQPQHF. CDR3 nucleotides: TGTGCCAGCAGCTTAGTGGAGCTTCAGCCCCAGCATTTT.

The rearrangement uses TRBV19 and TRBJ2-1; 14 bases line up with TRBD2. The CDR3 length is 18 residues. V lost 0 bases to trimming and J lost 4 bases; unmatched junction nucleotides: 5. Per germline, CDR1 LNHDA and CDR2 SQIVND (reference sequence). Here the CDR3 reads CASSIDPGLAGVYNEQFF. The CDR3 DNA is TGTGCCAGTAGTATAGATCCGGGACTAGCGGGGGTGTACAATGAGCAGTTCTTC.

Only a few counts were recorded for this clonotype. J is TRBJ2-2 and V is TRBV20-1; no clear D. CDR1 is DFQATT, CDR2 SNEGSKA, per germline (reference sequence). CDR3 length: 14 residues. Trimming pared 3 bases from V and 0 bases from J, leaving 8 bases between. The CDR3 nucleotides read TGCAGTGCTAGGAGGCACACGAACACCGGGGAGCTGTTTTTT. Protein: CSARRHTNTGELFF.

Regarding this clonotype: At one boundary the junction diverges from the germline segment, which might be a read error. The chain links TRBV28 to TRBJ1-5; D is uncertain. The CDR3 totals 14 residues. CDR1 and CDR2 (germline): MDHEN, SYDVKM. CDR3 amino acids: CASSLGRGPHPQPF. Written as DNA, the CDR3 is TGTGCCAGCAGCTTAGGACGCGGCCCTCATCCCCAGCCTTTT.

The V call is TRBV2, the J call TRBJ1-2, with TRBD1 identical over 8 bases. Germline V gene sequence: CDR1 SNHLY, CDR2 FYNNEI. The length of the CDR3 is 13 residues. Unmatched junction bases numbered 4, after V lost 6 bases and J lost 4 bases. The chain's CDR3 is CASRAGGGYGYTF. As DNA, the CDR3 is TGTGCCAGCAGAGCAGGGGGCGGCTATGGCTACACCTTC.

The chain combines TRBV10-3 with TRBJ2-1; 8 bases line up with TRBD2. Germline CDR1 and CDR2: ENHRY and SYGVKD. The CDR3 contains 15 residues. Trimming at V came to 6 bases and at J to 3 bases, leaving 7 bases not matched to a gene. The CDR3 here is CAIRLTSERYNEQFF. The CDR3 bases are TGTGCCATCAGGTTGACTAGCGAACGCTACAATGAGCAGTTCTTC.

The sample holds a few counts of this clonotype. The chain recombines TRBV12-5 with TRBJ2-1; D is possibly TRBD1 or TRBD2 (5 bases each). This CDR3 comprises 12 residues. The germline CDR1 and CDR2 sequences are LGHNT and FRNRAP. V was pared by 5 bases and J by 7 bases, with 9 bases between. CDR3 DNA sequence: TGTGCTAGTGGTACGGGACCGAATGAGCAGTTCTTC. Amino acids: CASGTGPNEQFF.

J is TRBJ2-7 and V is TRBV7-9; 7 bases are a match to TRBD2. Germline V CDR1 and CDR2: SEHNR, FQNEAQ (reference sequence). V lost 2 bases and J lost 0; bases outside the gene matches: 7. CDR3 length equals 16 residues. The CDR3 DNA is TGTGCCAGCAGCTTAAGCAGGCGCGGGGGCTCCTACGAGCAGTACTTC. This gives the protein CASSLSRRGGSYEQYF.

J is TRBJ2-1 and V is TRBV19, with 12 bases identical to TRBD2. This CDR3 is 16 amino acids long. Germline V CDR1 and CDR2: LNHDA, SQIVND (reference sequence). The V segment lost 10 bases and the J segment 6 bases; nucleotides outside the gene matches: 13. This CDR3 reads CATSPTSTSGGNEQFF. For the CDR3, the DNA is TGTGCCACCAGTCCGACCTCGACTAGCGGGGGCAATGAGCAGTTCTTC.

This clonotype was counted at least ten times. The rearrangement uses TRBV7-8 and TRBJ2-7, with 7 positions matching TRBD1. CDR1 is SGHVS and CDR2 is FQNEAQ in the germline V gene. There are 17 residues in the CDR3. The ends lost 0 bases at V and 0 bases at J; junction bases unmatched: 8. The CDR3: CASSLAAGTESSYEQYF. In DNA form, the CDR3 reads TGTGCCAGCAGCTTAGCCGCCGGGACAGAGAGCTCCTACGAGCAGTACTTC.

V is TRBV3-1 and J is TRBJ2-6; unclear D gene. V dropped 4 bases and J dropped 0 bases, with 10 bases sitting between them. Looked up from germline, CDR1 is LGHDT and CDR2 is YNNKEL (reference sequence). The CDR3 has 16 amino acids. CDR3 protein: CASSPVILSGANVLTF. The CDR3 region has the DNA TGTGCCAGCAGCCCCGTCATCCTCTCTGGGGCCAACGTCCTGACTTTC.

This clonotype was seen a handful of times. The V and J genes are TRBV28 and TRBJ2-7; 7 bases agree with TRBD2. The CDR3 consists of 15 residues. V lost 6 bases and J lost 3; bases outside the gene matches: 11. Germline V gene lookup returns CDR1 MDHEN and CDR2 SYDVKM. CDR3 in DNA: TGTGCCAGCAGCCGGAGCGGGGTTGGTTTCTACGAGCAGTACTTC. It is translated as CASSRSGVGFYEQYF.

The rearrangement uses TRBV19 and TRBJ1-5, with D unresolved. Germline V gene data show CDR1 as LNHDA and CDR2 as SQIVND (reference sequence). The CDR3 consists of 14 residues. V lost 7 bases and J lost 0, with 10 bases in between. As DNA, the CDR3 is TGTGCCAGTATGTCGGGTAGTAGCAATCAGCCCCAGCATTTT. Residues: CASMSGSSNQPQHF.

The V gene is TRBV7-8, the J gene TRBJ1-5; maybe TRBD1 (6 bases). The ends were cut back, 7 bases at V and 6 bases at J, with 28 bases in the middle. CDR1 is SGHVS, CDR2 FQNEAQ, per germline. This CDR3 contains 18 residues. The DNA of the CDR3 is TGTGCCAGCAAACTCCGCCACCGAGGGCAGGGGCCCTCTCAGCCCCAGCATTTT. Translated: CASKLRHRGQGPSQPQHF.

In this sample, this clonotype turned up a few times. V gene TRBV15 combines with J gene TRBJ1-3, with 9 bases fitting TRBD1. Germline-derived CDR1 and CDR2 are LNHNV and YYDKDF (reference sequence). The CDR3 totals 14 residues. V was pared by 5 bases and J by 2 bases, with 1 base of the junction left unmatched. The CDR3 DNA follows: TGTGCCACCAGCGGGGACAGGGCTGGAAACACCATATATTTT. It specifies CATSGDRAGNTIYF.

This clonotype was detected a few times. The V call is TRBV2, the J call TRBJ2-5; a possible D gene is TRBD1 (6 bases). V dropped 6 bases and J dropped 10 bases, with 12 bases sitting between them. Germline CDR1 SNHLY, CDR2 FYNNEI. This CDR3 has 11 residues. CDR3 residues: CASRDRSLQYF. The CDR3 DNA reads TGTGCCAGCAGAGACAGGTCCCTCCAGTACTTC.

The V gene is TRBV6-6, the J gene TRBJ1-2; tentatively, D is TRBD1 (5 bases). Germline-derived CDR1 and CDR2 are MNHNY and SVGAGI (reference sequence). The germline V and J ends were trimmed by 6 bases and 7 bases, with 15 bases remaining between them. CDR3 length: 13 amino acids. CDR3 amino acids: CASRIEGARGYTF. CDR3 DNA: TGTGCCAGCAGGATCGAAGGGGCGCGTGGCTACACCTTC.

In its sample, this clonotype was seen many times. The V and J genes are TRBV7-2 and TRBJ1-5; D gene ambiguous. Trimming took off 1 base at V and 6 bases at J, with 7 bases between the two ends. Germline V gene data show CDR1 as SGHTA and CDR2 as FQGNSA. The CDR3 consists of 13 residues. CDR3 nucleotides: TGTGCCAGCAGCTTAGAACGGGGTCAGCCCCAGCATTTT. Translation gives CASSLERGQPQHF. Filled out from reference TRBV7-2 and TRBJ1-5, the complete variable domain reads GAGVSQSPSNKVTEKGKDVELRCDPISGHTALYWYRQSLGQGLEFLIYFQGNSAPDKSGLPSDRFSAERTGGSVSTLTIQRTQQEDSAVYLCASSLERGQPQHFGDGTRLSIL.

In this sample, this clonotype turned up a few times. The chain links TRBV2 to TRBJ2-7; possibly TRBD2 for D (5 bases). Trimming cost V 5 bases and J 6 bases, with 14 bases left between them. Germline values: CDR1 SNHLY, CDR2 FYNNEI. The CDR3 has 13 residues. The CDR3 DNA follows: TGTGCCAGCAGTCTGGGTGAAGGAGGCGAGCAGTACTTC. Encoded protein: CASSLGEGGEQYF.

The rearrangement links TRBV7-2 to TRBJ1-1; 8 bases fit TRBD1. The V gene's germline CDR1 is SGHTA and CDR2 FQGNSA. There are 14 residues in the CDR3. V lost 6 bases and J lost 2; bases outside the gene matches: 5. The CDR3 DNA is TGTGCCAGCAGACAAGGACAGGGCAACACTGAAGCTTTCTTT. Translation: CASRQGQGNTEAFF.

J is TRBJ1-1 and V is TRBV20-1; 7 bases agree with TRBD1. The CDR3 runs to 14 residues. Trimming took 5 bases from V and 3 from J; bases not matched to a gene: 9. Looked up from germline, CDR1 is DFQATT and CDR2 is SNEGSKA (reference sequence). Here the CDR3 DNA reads TGCAGTGCTTGGGATAAGGGGGCGTACACTGAAGCTTTCTTT. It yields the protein CSAWDKGAYTEAFF.

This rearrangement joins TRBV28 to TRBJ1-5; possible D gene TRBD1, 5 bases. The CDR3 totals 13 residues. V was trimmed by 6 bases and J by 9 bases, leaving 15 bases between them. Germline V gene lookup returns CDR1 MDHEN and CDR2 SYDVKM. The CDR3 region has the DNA TGTGCCAGCAGACGGAGCGACAGCATGCCCCAGCATTTT. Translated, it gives CASRRSDSMPQHF.

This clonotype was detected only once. The DNA for the CDR3 is TGTGCCAGCAGTGATGGACAGGGGGCCACAGATACGCAGTATTTT. Its translation: CASSDGQGATDTQYF. J is TRBJ2-3 and V is TRBV6-4; 11 bases are shared with TRBD1. The CDR3 totals 15 residues. The V gene end was trimmed by 3 bases and the J gene end by 2 bases; junction bases not matched to a gene: 1. Germline V gene sequence: CDR1 MRHNA, CDR2 SNTAGT.

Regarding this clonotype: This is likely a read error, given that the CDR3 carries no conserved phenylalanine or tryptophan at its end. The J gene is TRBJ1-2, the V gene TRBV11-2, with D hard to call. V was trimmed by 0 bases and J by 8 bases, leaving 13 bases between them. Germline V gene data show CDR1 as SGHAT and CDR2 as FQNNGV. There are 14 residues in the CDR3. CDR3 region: CASSLEPGSGGYTL. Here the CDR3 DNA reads TGTGCCAGCAGCTTAGAGCCGGGGTCGGGGGGCTACACCCTC.

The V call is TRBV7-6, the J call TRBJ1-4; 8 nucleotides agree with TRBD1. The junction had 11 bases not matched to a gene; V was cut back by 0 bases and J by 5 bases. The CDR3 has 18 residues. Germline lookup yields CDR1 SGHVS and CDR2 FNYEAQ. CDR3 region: CASSLASRPGTGNEKLFF. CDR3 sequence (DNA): TGTGCCAGCAGCTTAGCCAGCAGACCCGGGACAGGAAATGAAAAACTGTTTTTT.

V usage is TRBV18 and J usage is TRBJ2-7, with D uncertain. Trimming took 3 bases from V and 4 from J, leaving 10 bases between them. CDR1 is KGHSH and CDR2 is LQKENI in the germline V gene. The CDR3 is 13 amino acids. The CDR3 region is CASSPFDVYEQYF. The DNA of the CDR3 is TGTGCCAGCTCACCTTTCGACGTATACGAGCAGTACTTC.

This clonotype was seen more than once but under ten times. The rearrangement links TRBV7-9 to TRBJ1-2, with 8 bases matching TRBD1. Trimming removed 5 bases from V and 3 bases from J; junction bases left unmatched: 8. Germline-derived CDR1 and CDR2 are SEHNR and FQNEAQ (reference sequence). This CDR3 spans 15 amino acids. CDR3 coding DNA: TGTGCCAGCAGCCCAGGACAGGGTTTGGACTATGGCTACACCTTC. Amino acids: CASSPGQGLDYGYTF.